This TCR beta chain was captured by sequencing in a study of cytomegalovirus exposure and HLA in healthy donors. Across the whole study: In an early release, HLA-typed donors contributed 77 million or so unique TCR sequences.

The PCR employed 60 Vbeta primers together with 13 Jbeta primers. Using immunoSEQ multiplex PCR, the repertoire was profiled, and TCRdb retains in-frame clones only, with some absent. The sample has about 190,000 clones, 65% to 85% seen once. This TCR was sampled from a woman younger than 30 in good health and CMV-seronegative. Material for sequencing was PBMCs.

CDR3 residues: CASSSSGALYEQYF. The CDR3 region has the DNA TGTGCCAGCAGCTCTAGCGGGGCCCTCTACGAGCAGTACTTC. V is TRBV7-2 and J is TRBJ2-7, with 9 bases fitting TRBD2. Looked up from germline, CDR1 is SGHTA and CDR2 is FQGNSA. Trimming removed 4 bases from V and 3 bases from J; junction bases left unmatched: 4. The CDR3 sequence is 14 residues long.